What follows are 25 T cell receptor beta chains derived from one specimen sequenced in a study of early T cells in non-severe SARS-CoV-2 infection. One entry per CDR3 protein results from TCRdb running MiXCR on the 5' RACE reads. This table holds under 70,000 distinct CDR3 sequences, around 10% found once. Sample: whole blood. These receptors all stem from an adult who was a healthcare worker with PCR-confirmed SARS-CoV-2 infection or an uninfected control (not recorded which).

This clonotype was counted a few times. The rearrangement joins TRBV12-3 or TRBV12-4 to TRBJ2-3; D is uncertain. V was clipped by 6 bases and J by 7 bases, with 11 bases between them. There are 12 residues in the CDR3. The CDR3 is CASRVRRNTQYF. CDR3 sequence (DNA): TGTGCCAGCAGGGTCCGACGAAATACGCAGTATTTT.

This clonotype was detected ten times or more. V usage is TRBV11-2 and J usage is TRBJ2-5; 9 nucleotides align to TRBD1. Germline trimming cut 6 bases from V and 2 bases from J; bases unmatched to any gene: 4. The CDR3 extends over 14 amino acids. Germline V lookup: CDR1 SGHAT, CDR2 FQNNGV. The CDR3 region is CASRAGQGQETQYF. CDR3 DNA sequence: TGTGCCAGCAGGGCGGGACAGGGACAAGAGACCCAGTACTTC.

The rearrangement links TRBV30 to TRBJ2-1, with no clear D. Trimming stripped 4 bases from V and 2 bases from J, with 6 bases between. Germline V CDR1 and CDR2: GTSNPN, SVGIG (reference sequence). The length of the CDR3 is 12 residues. The CDR3 coding sequence is TGTGCCTGGACTTTCCCCTACAATGAGCAGTTCTTC. Translation gives CAWTFPYNEQFF.

Comments on this clonotype: A much larger clone is a single base away; this may be a read error. The chain has TRBV27 and TRBJ2-7, with 11 bases that match TRBD2. Trimming took 4 bases from V and 6 from J; bases not matched to a gene: 11. There are 16 residues in the CDR3. CDR1 and CDR2 from the germline V gene are MNHEY and SMNVEV (reference sequence). CDR3 DNA: TGTGCCAGCAGTTCTATCGTACTAGCGGGAGTCGGCGAGCAGTACTTC. This sequence encodes CASSSIVLAGVGEQYF.

This chain uses TRBV27 with TRBJ2-1; weak D call: TRBD1 (6 bases). V was shortened by 7 bases and J by 4 bases, with 11 bases between the two germline ends. Germline CDR1 is MNHEY and CDR2 is SMNVEV (reference sequence). The CDR3 runs 13 residues. The CDR3 spells CASNQGNYNEQFF. The CDR3 DNA is TGTGCCAGCAACCAGGGGAATTACAATGAGCAGTTCTTC.

This clonotype appeared a few times. The rearrangement joins TRBV9 to TRBJ2-7; 7 bases fit TRBD1. The CDR3 is 16 amino acids. Germline trimming cut 3 bases from V and 0 bases from J; bases unmatched to any gene: 9. CDR1 is SGDLS, CDR2 YYNGEE, per germline. In nucleotides, the CDR3 is TGTGCCAGCAGCGCGGACCGGGACAGTATCTCCTACGAGCAGTACTTC. It specifies CASSADRDSISYEQYF. The whole variable domain, remainder taken from reference TRBV9 and TRBJ2-7, is DSGVTQTPKHLITATGQRVTLRCSPRSGDLSVYWYQQSLDQGLQFLIQYYNGEERAKGNILERFSAQQFPDLHSELNLSSLELGDSALYFCASSADRDSISYEQYFGPGTRLTVT.

This clonotype has a count of ten or more. CDR3 DNA sequence: TGCGCCAGCAGCTTGGCCCAGGGAATGAACACTGAAGCTTTCTTT. Translated: CASSLAQGMNTEAFF. This chain uses TRBV5-1 with TRBJ1-1; a possible D gene is TRBD1 (5 bases). The germline CDR1 and CDR2 sequences are SGHRS and YFSETQ. V lost 0 bases to trimming and J lost 0 bases, with 9 bases between them. The CDR3 length is 15 residues.

The chain carries TRBV30 and TRBJ2-7, with 8 nucleotides matching TRBD1. The CDR3 spans 13 residues. Germline loops: CDR1 GTSNPN, CDR2 SVGIG (reference sequence). Trimming took 5 bases from V and 6 from J; bases not matched to a gene: 9. The DNA of the CDR3 is TGTGCCTGGGGACAGGGTTCCGTCTTCGAGCAGTACTTC. Protein product: CAWGQGSVFEQYF.

V usage is TRBV27 and J usage is TRBJ2-3, with D perhaps matching TRBD1 or TRBD2 (5 bases each). This CDR3 contains 15 residues. Trimming took 7 bases from V and 6 from J, leaving 20 bases between them. Germline loops: CDR1 MNHEY, CDR2 SMNVEV (reference sequence). CDR3 in amino acids: CASTGGPGRKDTQYF. CDR3 sequence (DNA): TGTGCCAGCACTGGGGGACCGGGACGTAAGGATACGCAGTATTTT.

Many counts were recorded for this clonotype. The chain uses TRBV29-1 and TRBJ1-2, with 7 bases fitting TRBD1. Trimming took 4 bases from V and 7 from J; bases not matched to a gene: 9. Germline V gene data show CDR1 as SQVTM and CDR2 as ANQGSEA. The CDR3 totals 13 residues. CDR3 region: CSVGRDSGVGYTF. The CDR3 DNA reads TGCAGCGTTGGACGGGACAGCGGAGTTGGCTACACCTTC.

This clonotype was detected ten times or more. This chain's CDR3 is CASSPPGRGTYEQYF. CDR3 coding DNA: TGTGCCAGTAGTCCCCCTGGGCGGGGGACCTACGAGCAGTACTTC. The V call is TRBV19, the J call TRBJ2-7; TRBD2 matches at 7 bases. J gave up 2 bases and V 5 bases, and 9 bases lay outside the gene matches. Germline CDR1 reads LNHDA; CDR2 reads SQIVND (reference sequence). The length of the CDR3 is 15 residues.

This clonotype was seen repeatedly, ten times or more. The CDR3 coding sequence is TGTGCCAGCTCCCAGGGGGCGTTCAATCAGCCCCAGCATTTT. Amino acid sequence: CASSQGAFNQPQHF. V gene TRBV18 combines with J gene TRBJ1-5; 8 nucleotides match TRBD1. Per the germline V gene, CDR1 is KGHSH and CDR2 is LQKENI. This CDR3 comprises 14 residues. V gave up 6 bases and J gave up 3 bases; unmatched junction bases: 4.

The chain combines TRBV7-8 with TRBJ2-3; D may be TRBD2 (6 bases). Trimming stripped 3 bases from V and 0 bases from J, with 7 bases between. The CDR3 has 14 residues. Germline CDR1 and CDR2: SGHVS and FQNEAQ. The CDR3 here is CASSFGLSTDTQYF. Written as DNA, the CDR3 is TGTGCCAGCAGCTTCGGACTAAGCACAGATACGCAGTATTTT.

This clonotype was observed a few times. The genes are TRBV7-2 and TRBJ2-3; 16 bases line up with TRBD2. V dropped 5 bases and J dropped 1; count of bases not matched to a gene: 6. Germline V gene lookup returns CDR1 SGHTA and CDR2 FQGNSA. The CDR3 runs 18 residues. CDR3 sequence reads: CASSPPGLAGGRTDTQYF. As DNA, the CDR3 is TGTGCCAGCAGCCCTCCGGGACTAGCGGGGGGGCGCACAGATACGCAGTATTTT.

V is TRBV5-1 and J is TRBJ2-1; 12 bases line up with TRBD2. Germline loops: CDR1 SGHRS, CDR2 YFSETQ. This CDR3 has 15 amino acids. The junction had 6 bases not matched to a gene; V was cut back by 4 bases and J by 7 bases. CDR3 residues: CASSRGLAGKNEQFF. The CDR3 nucleotides read TGCGCCAGCAGCCGCGGACTAGCGGGGAAAAATGAGCAGTTCTTC.

In its sample, this clonotype was seen a few times. The chain uses TRBV15 and TRBJ1-2; 9 nucleotides agree with TRBD1. The trim removed 4 bases at V and 6 bases at J, leaving 6 bases unmatched. Germline lookup yields CDR1 LNHNV and CDR2 YYDKDF (reference sequence). The CDR3 extends over 14 amino acids. CDR3 region: CATSMDRGPNGYTF. DNA of the CDR3: TGTGCCACCAGCATGGACAGGGGTCCCAATGGCTACACCTTC. The full variable domain, with the rest looked up from reference TRBV15 and TRBJ1-2, is DAMVIQNPRYQVTQFGKPVTLSCSQTLNHNVMYWYQQKSSQAPKLLFHYYDKDFNNEADTPDNFQSRRPNTSFCFLDIRSPGLGDTAMYLCATSMDRGPNGYTFGSGTRLTVV.

V and J are TRBV7-9 and TRBJ2-7; D gene unclear. The germline V gene has CDR1 SEHNR and CDR2 FQNEAQ (reference sequence). This CDR3 region has 14 residues. Trimming took 1 base from V and 2 from J, leaving 9 bases between them. CDR3 sequence (DNA): TGTGCCAGCAGCTTAGATCTCTCTCCCTACGAGCAGTACTTC. Translated: CASSLDLSPYEQYF.

This clonotype was seen a few times. This sequence joins TRBV7-9 and TRBJ1-1; D is perhaps TRBD1 (5 bases). This CDR3 has 13 amino acids. Looked up from germline, CDR1 is SEHNR and CDR2 is FQNEAQ (reference sequence). The V and J ends lost 1 base and 11 bases respectively, with 14 bases between them. The CDR3 DNA follows: TGTGCCAGCAGCTTAGGCCAGGGTAGTGTGGCTTTCTTT. Translated: CASSLGQGSVAFF.

This clonotype was recorded many times. This chain joins TRBV19 and TRBJ1-5, with D possibly matching TRBD1 (5 bases). The CDR3 contains 14 residues. In germline, CDR1 is LNHDA, CDR2 SQIVND (reference sequence). The V and J ends lost 5 bases and 5 bases respectively, with 13 bases between them. CDR3 nucleotide sequence: TGTGCCAGTAGTGAGATTGGGGGGTATCAGCCCCAGCATTTT. Its protein product is CASSEIGGYQPQHF. The full variable domain, in which reference TRBV19 and TRBJ1-5 provide the parts outside the CDR3, is DGGITQSPKYLFRKEGQNVTLSCEQNLNHDAMYWYRQDPGQGLRLIYYSQIVNDFQKGDIAEGYSVSREKKESFPLTVTSAQKNPTAFYLCASSEIGGYQPQHFGDGTRLSIL.

The CDR3 DNA sequence: TGCAGTCTACAGGGATACTACACCTTC. It is translated as CSLQGYYTF. The chain combines TRBV20-1 with TRBJ1-2; perhaps TRBD1 as D (6 bases). There are 9 residues in the CDR3. The germline gives CDR1 DFQATT, CDR2 SNEGSKA (reference sequence). The V and J ends lost 8 bases and 10 bases respectively, with 11 bases between them.

The sample holds many counts of this clonotype. The chain uses TRBV29-1 and TRBJ2-2; D gene uncertain. Trimming pared 4 bases from V and 4 bases from J, leaving 7 bases between. Germline loops: CDR1 SQVTM, CDR2 ANQGSEA. The CDR3 consists of 12 residues. CDR3 coding DNA: TGCAGCGTTGTTGGGTTCACCGGGGAGCTGTTTTTT. Its protein product is CSVVGFTGELFF.

This clonotype has ten or more counts. At one boundary the junction diverges from the germline segment, which might be a read error. The chain is built from TRBV7-9 and TRBJ2-3; D may be TRBD2 (5 bases). The CDR3 has 11 residues. The germline V gene encodes CDR1 SEHNR and CDR2 FQNEAQ (reference sequence). CDR3 sequence: CASSLARPEGF. CDR3 coding DNA: TGTGCCAGCAGCTTAGCCCGGCCCGAGGGTTTT.

The table lists this clonotype with many counts. This chain joins TRBV20-1 and TRBJ2-3; 7 nucleotides line up with TRBD2. CDR3 size: 14 residues. The germline V gene has CDR1 DFQATT and CDR2 SNEGSKA (reference sequence). The J segment lost 2 bases and the V segment lost 3 bases, leaving 5 bases of the junction unmatched. The CDR3 coding sequence is TGCAGTGCTAGTTCCGCGGGAGACACAGATACGCAGTATTTT. Amino acid sequence: CSASSAGDTDTQYF.

This clonotype was counted ten times or more. The chain carries TRBV30 and TRBJ1-1; D is possibly TRBD1 (6 bases). Trimming pared 4 bases from V and 9 bases from J, leaving 15 bases between. The germline V gene has CDR1 GTSNPN and CDR2 SVGIG (reference sequence). The CDR3 is 12 amino acids. CDR3 DNA: TGTGCCTGGATAAGTGGCACAGGGAAAGCTTTCTTT. This translates into CAWISGTGKAFF. Supplemented by reference TRBV30 and TRBJ1-1, the full variable domain reads SQTIHQWPATLVQPVGSPLSLECTVEGTSNPNLYWYRQAAGRGLQLLFYSVGIGQISSEVPQNLSASRPQDRQFILSSKKLLLSDSGFYLCAWISGTGKAFFGQGTRLTVV.

This clonotype was seen ten or more times. The chain links TRBV6-5 to TRBJ1-2; TRBD1 matches at 7 bases. CDR3 length equals 18 residues. The V segment lost 7 bases and the J segment 0 bases; nucleotides outside the gene matches: 17. Germline CDR1 reads MNHEY; CDR2 reads SVGAGI. The CDR3 bases are TGTGCCAGCAACCCTCACCCCGGGACAGACACCTCTAACTATGGCTACACCTTC. Translating gives CASNPHPGTDTSNYGYTF.